This TCR beta chain was retrieved from a study of blood T cell repertoires in COVID-19. Study context: Samples came from the United States, Italy and Spain, spanning acute and convalescent COVID-19. Nucleic acid was either cDNA or gDNA, and it came from T cells, B-cell-depleted T cells, or PBMCs.

Per the authors' pipeline: Counts of nucleated cells, estimated from reference gene primer amplification, were obtained. Sequencing was performed with immunoSEQ multiplex PCR; in TCRdb, only in-frame clones are kept and a portion is missing. The V and J calls and the clone size are those of that table, but D and trimming were determined from the DNA. The data show about 150,000 clones, with roughly four fifths seen just once and under 2% held by the top ten. The V and J ends lost 0 bases and 1 base, in that order; junction bases with no gene match: 0. The CDR3 length is 16 residues. Germline V CDR1 and CDR2: MNHEY, SVGAGI.

This clonotype was obtained from an elderly man with acute or convalescent COVID-19. The genes are TRBV6-5 and TRBJ2-5, with 12 bases lining up with TRBD2. The sequenced material came from peripheral blood. The CDR3 loop is CASSYSTSGGQETQYF. DNA for the CDR3: TGTGCCAGCAGTTACTCGACTAGCGGGGGCCAAGAGACCCAGTACTTC.